The sequence of this T cell receptor (beta chain) was determined in a study of CD8 T cells in Susac syndrome. Roughly 0.45 to 1 ug RNA was reverse transcribed with random hexamers. TCRdb fed the immunoSEQ multiplex PCR reads into MiXCR, producing one record per CDR3 protein. Among hundreds of thousands of distinct CDR3 sequences listed, just under 95% were seen once. TEMRA cells were FACS-enriched, with CD8+ and CD4+ T cells isolated negatively. V lost 2 bases, J lost 4 bases, and 9 bases lay in between. The CDR3 extends over 13 amino acids. The germline V gene encodes CDR1 SGHNT and CDR2 YYREEE (reference sequence).

Sequencing input: CD4+ T cells from PBMCs. This chain uses TRBV5-4 with TRBJ2-5, with D tentatively TRBD2 (6 bases). This clonotype was sampled from a human donor with multiple sclerosis. The CDR3 protein is CASSLPGLETQYF. The CDR3 coding sequence is TGTGCCAGCAGCTTACCGGGACTAGAGACCCAGTACTTC.